This T cell receptor beta chain is drawn from a study of T cells after yellow fever vaccination. TCR cDNA, made by 5'RACE template switching, carried an added universal primer site and UMIs. A single record per CDR3 protein comes from TCRdb applying MiXCR to the 5' RACE reads. The profile shows 300,000 or so distinct CDR3 sequences, approximately 10% of them singletons. Regarding the study as a whole: Across the CD4 and CD8 compartments, a small share of clonotypes was present in both.

Trimming took 6 bases from V and 1 from J, leaving 18 bases between them. From germline, CDR1 is MDHEN and CDR2 SYDVKM. This CDR3 has 17 amino acids. A word on this clonotype: Antigen unknown.

This TCR was sampled from a man younger than 35 who received the YFV17D yellow fever vaccine. The specimen was CD4+ T cells sorted from PBMCs, collected 5 days after the yellow fever booster vaccination. This chain joins TRBV28 and TRBJ2-2; a weak D match, TRBD2 (6 bases). CDR3 in amino acids: CASSSLGIGGNTGELFF. The CDR3 DNA reads as TGTGCCAGCAGCTCGTTAGGCATCGGGGGGAACACCGGGGAGCTGTTTTTT.